Sequencing of this T cell receptor (beta chain) was carried out in a study of persistence of HIV-infected CD4 T cells. Study at large: Donors had been on suppressive ART for a median of roughly 8 years.

Cells were stimulated nonspecifically with anti-CD3/anti-CD28 magnetic beads. Sorting of responding CD4+ T cells relied on upregulated CD40 ligand together with CD69. Inclusion required CMV-positive serology and CD4+ counts above 400 cells/uL. An approximately 17-hour stimulation of CD8-depleted PBMCs used anti-CD28/CD49d costimulation, CD40-blocking antibody and enfuvirtide. The immunoSEQ assay was version 4, run in survey mode. Here immunoSEQ multiplex PCR was the method, and the copy in TCRdb shows in-frame clones only, minus some. The sample comprises about 45,000 clones, 90% to 95% of which are singletons, and 1.8% rests with the top ten. Trimming pared 5 bases from V and 8 bases from J, leaving 6 bases between. Germline CDR1 reads SGHVS; CDR2 reads FQNEAQ. This CDR3 has 11 amino acids. Notes on the study in general: Antigen-responding cells were enriched for degenerate expanded CDR3beta sequences.

As for this clone: Its target is not known.

The specimen comprised CD4+ T cells sorted from PBMCs after roughly 18-hour stimulation, sampled from a patient who received antiretroviral therapy. The sequence was obtained from an adult man with HIV who was CMV-seropositive. The gene calls are TRBV7-8 and TRBJ1-4; D is unresolved. For the CDR3, the DNA is TGTGCCAGCAGCGGGTGGGAAAAACTGTTTTTT. It yields the protein CASSGWEKLFF.